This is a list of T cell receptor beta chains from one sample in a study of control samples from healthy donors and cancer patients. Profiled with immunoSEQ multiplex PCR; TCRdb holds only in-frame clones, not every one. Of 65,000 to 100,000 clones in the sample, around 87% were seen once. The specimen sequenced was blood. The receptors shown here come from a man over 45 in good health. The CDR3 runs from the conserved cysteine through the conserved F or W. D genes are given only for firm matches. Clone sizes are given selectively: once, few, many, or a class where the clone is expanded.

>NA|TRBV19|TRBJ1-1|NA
TGTGCCACCGCGGCTGATAGGGACACTGAAGCTTTCTTT
CATAADRDTEAFF
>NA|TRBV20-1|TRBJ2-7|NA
TGCAGTGCTAGAGACTTTTACGAGCAGTACTTC
CSARDFYEQYF
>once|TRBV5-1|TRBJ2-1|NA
TGCGCCAGCAGCTTGGTAGGCATTGAGCAGTTCTTC
CASSLVGIEQFF
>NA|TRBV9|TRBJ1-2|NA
TGTGCCAGCAGCCCCAAGATCAAGACAGTCGTTAACTATGGCTACACCTTC
CASSPKIKTVVNYGYTF
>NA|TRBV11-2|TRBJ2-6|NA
TGTGCCAGCAGCTCCGTTCTCTACTCTGGGGCCAACGTCCTGACTTTC
CASSSVLYSGANVLTF
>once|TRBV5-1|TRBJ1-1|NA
TGCGCCAGCAGCTTGATGGGGGGCGTGGAAACTGAAGCTTTCTTT
CASSLMGGVETEAFF
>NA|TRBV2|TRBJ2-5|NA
TGTGCCAGCGGGTTACGGGGCCAAGAGACCCAGTACTTC
CASGLRGQETQYF
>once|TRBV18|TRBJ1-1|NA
TGTGCCAGCTCACCAGGCGTCCGTGAAGCTTTCTTT
CASSPGVREAFF
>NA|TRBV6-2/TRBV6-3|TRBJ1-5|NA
TGTGCCAGCAGTTACCAATTTTTACCCCAGCATTTT
CASSYQFLPQHF
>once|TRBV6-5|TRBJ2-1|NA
TGTGCCAGCAGTTACGGGGAAAGTGAGCAGTTCTTC
CASSYGESEQFF
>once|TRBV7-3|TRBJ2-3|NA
TGTGCCAGCAGCTTATTCGGGGGATCTAGCACAGATACGCAGTATTTT
CASSLFGGSSTDTQYF
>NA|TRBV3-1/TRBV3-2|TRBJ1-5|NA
TGTGCCAGCTTGCAGAGGTCCCGTCAGACCCAGCATTTT
CASLQRSRQTQHF
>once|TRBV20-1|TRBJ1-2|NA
TGCAGTGCAAACACGGGACGCCTCTACACCTTC
CSANTGRLYTF
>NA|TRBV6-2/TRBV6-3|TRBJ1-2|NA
TGTGCCAGCAGCTCTCCCCATTATGGGGGCTACACCTTC
CASSSPHYGGYTF
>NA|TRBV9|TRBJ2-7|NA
TGTGCCAGCAGCCTCGATCGCGGGGATTCCTACGAGCAGTACTTC
CASSLDRGDSYEQYF
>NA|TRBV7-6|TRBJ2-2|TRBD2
TGTGCCAGCAGTTTAGCGGGAGGGGTCTTTGCCGGGGAGCTGTTTTTT
CASSLAGGVFAGELFF
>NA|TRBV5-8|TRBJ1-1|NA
TGTGCCAGCAGCGGGGGAACAGTGTCTAGGTACACTGAAGCTTTCTTT
CASSGGTVSRYTEAFF
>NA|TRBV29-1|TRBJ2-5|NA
TGCAGCGTTGGGGTCGCGGAAGAGACCCAGTACTTC
CSVGVAEETQYF
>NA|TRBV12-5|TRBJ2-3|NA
TGTGCTAGTGGTTTGGTACCGGACGGGGAGAAGAGCACAGATACGCAGTATTTT
CASGLVPDGEKSTDTQYF
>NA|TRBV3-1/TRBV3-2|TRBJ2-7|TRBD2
TGTGCCAGCAGCCCCAGGGGAGGGTGGACTAGCGGGAGCGGGAGCTCCTACGAGCAGTACTTC
CASSPRGGWTSGSGSSYEQYF
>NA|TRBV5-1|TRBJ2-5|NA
TGCGCCAGCACCCTGTTGGGGCAAGAGACCCAGTACTTC
CASTLLGQETQYF
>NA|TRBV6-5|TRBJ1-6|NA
TGTGCCAGCAGTTATTGGGGGGATGGTTCACCCCTCCACTTT
CASSYWGDGSPLHF
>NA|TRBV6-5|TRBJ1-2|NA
TGTGCCAGCAGCCTTAACAGATATGGCTACACCTTC
CASSLNRYGYTF
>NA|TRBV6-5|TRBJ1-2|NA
TGTGCCAGCACCCCGCGACAGTACGACTATGGCTACACCTTC
CASTPRQYDYGYTF
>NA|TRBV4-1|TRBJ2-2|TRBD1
TGCGCCAGCAGCCAACACAGGGGTGAGGGCACCGGGGAGCTGTTTTTT
CASSQHRGEGTGELFF
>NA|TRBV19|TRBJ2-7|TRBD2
TGTGCCAGTAGTAGACTAGCGGGACCCTACGAGCAGTACTTC
CASSRLAGPYEQYF
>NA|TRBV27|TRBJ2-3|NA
TGTGCCAGCAGTTTATACCCGACAGCTGATACGCAGTATTTT
CASSLYPTADTQYF
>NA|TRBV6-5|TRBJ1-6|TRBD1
TGTGCCAGCAGTCCCAGGACAGGGAGGGGTTCACCCCTCCACTTT
CASSPRTGRGSPLHF
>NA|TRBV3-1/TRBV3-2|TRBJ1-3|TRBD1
TGTGCCAGCAGCCTTGGACAGGGGGACTCTGGAAACACCATATATTTT
CASSLGQGDSGNTIYF
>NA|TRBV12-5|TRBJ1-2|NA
TGTGCTAGTGGTTTGGTATTGGACGCGATTAACTATGGCTACACCTTC
CASGLVLDAINYGYTF
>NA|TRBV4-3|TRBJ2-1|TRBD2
TGCGCCAGCAGCCAAGTGGCCGGGACTAGCGGTTATGAGCAGTTCTTC
CASSQVAGTSGYEQFF
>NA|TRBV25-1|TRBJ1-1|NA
TGTGCCAGCAGTGGCAACAGAGGAGGGGACACTGAAGCTTTCTTT
CASSGNRGGDTEAFF
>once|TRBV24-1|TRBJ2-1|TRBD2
TGTGCCACCAGCCTCCCCCGAGCGGGAGGGGGGCGTGAGCAGTTCTTC
CATSLPRAGGGREQFF
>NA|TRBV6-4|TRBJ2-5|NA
TGTGCCAGCAGTGACTACAACATACGGGAGACCCAGTACTTC
CASSDYNIRETQYF
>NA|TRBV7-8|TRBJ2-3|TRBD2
TGTGCCAGCAGCCAGGGACTAGCGCGCACAGATACGCAGTATTTT
CASSQGLARTDTQYF
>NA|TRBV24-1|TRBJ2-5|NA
TGTGCCACCAGTGATTCGACAGTGCGGACGGACCCACAAGAGACCCAGTACTTC
CATSDSTVRTDPQETQYF
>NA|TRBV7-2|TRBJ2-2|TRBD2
TGTGCCAGCAGCCCCGGGGGGGCGGGTGGCACCGGGGAGCTGTTTTTT
CASSPGGAGGTGELFF
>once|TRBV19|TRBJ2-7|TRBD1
TGTGCCAGTAGCGAGACAGGGGGCCACGAGCAGTACTTC
CASSETGGHEQYF
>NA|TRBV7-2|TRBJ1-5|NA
TGTGCCAGCAGCTTAGCGTTAGGGATTGAGCCCCAGCATTTT
CASSLALGIEPQHF
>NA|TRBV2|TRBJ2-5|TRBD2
TGTGCCAGCAGGAAGACTAGCGGGTTCCAAGAGACCCAGTACTTC
CASRKTSGFQETQYF
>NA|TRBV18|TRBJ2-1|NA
TGTGCCAGCTCATCGGACTACAATGAGCAGTTCTTC
CASSSDYNEQFF
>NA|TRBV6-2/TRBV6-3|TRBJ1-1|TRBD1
TGTGCCAGCAGTGTGGGACAGGTGAACACTGAAGCTTTCTTT
CASSVGQVNTEAFF
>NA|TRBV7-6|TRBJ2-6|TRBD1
TGTGCCAGCAGCCCGACAGGGACATCTGGGGCCAACGTCCTGACTTTC
CASSPTGTSGANVLTF